These 32 T cell receptor beta chains were sequenced from one sample in a study of blood T cell repertoires in COVID-19. TCRdb keeps only in-frame clones here, not all; method: immunoSEQ multiplex PCR. This table holds around 200,000 clones, 85% found once. Sequencing input: PBMCs or T cells enriched from blood (not recorded which). Receptors originate from a man aged 40-50 years who had recovered from COVID-19.

J is TRBJ2-1 and V is TRBV7-2; weak D call: TRBD2 (6 bases). Trimming shortened V by 6 bases and J by 4 bases, and 19 bases separated the two germline ends. This CDR3 contains 16 residues. The V gene's germline CDR1 is SGHTA and CDR2 FQGNSA. CDR3 sequence reads: CASSTRDGRPYNEQFF. CDR3 coding DNA: TGTGCCAGCAGTACCAGGGACGGGAGACCTTACAATGAGCAGTTCTTC.

The V call is TRBV12-5, the J call TRBJ1-5; the D is unclear. V was cut by 2 bases and J by 0 bases, with 11 bases left in between. The length of the CDR3 is 16 residues. CDR1 and CDR2 from the germline V gene are LGHNT and FRNRAP. CDR3 sequence: CASGLPGDHSNQPQHF. The CDR3 coding sequence is TGTGCTAGTGGTTTGCCAGGCGATCATAGCAATCAGCCCCAGCATTTT.

The chain recombines TRBV27 with TRBJ1-1, with D unresolved. The CDR3 runs to 15 residues. CDR1 and CDR2 from the germline V gene are MNHEY and SMNVEV (reference sequence). Between the trimmed V and J ends, which lost 3 bases and 1 base, there was a span of 12 bases. CDR3: CASSLRAIANTEAFF. CDR3 bases: TGTGCCAGCAGTTTGAGGGCAATAGCGAACACTGAAGCTTTCTTT.

This chain uses TRBV10-3 with TRBJ1-1, with D maybe TRBD1 (5 bases). V shed 2 bases and J shed 2 bases, with 9 bases lying between them. The germline CDR1 and CDR2 sequences are ENHRY and SYGVKD. The CDR3 loop spans 14 amino acids. The DNA for the CDR3 is TGTGCCATCAGTGAGGCGACAGTCAACACTGAAGCTTTCTTT. Translation: CAISEATVNTEAFF.

The rearrangement joins TRBV5-6 to TRBJ2-3; D gene unclear. Germline V gives CDR1 SGHDT, CDR2 YYEEEE. The germline V and J ends were trimmed by 0 bases and 0 bases, with 5 bases remaining between them. This CDR3 contains 14 residues. The chain's CDR3 is CASSLVTSTDTQYF. The DNA of the CDR3 is TGTGCCAGCAGCTTGGTTACTAGCACAGATACGCAGTATTTT.

With regard to this clone: This specimen includes other DNA sequences encoding the same CDR3. The chain has TRBV5-1 and TRBJ2-3, with TRBD2 matching over 7 bases. The CDR3 length is 15 residues. V lost 0 bases and J lost 1; bases outside the gene matches: 2. From germline, CDR1 is SGHRS and CDR2 YFSETQ. The DNA for the CDR3 is TGCGCCAGCAGCTTGGGGCTAGCGGGCACAGATACGCAGTATTTT. The encoded protein is CASSLGLAGTDTQYF.

The chain combines TRBV6-5 with TRBJ1-4; the D is unclear. The germline V and J ends were trimmed by 6 bases and 5 bases, with 4 bases remaining between them. Germline-derived CDR1 and CDR2 are MNHEY and SVGAGI. The CDR3 spans 11 residues. CDR3: CASSTNEKLFF. The CDR3 coding sequence is TGTGCCAGCAGCACAAATGAAAAACTGTTTTTT.

The rearrangement joins TRBV6-2 or TRBV6-3 to TRBJ2-1, with 9 bases aligning to TRBD2. The CDR3 runs to 15 residues. Per the germline V gene, CDR1 is MNHEY and CDR2 is SVGEGT. Germline trimming cut 3 bases from V and 2 bases from J; bases unmatched to any gene: 2. The CDR3: CASSYGTSTYNEQFF. CDR3 nucleotides: TGTGCCAGCAGTTATGGGACTAGCACCTACAATGAGCAGTTCTTC.

The chain joins TRBV19 to TRBJ2-7, with D possibly being TRBD2 (5 bases). This CDR3 comprises 13 residues. The V end lost 5 bases, the J end lost 2 bases, and 10 bases lay between the germline ends. Germline CDR1 is LNHDA and CDR2 is SQIVND (reference sequence). The CDR3 region is CASSSGVTYEQYF. The DNA for the CDR3 is TGTGCCAGTAGTTCCGGGGTTACCTACGAGCAGTACTTC. The full variable domain, in which reference TRBV19 and TRBJ2-7 provide the parts outside the CDR3, is DGGITQSPKYLFRKEGQNVTLSCEQNLNHDAMYWYRQDPGQGLRLIYYSQIVNDFQKGDIAEGYSVSREKKESFPLTVTSAQKNPTAFYLCASSSGVTYEQYFGPGTRLTVT.

The chain carries TRBV4-1 and TRBJ2-7; 9 nucleotides line up with TRBD1. Unmatched junction bases numbered 5, after V lost 3 bases and J lost 2 bases. Per the germline V gene, CDR1 is MGHRA and CDR2 is YSYEKL. The CDR3 sequence is 15 residues long. CDR3: CASSQRGQGAYEQYF. The CDR3 nucleotides are TGCGCCAGCAGCCAGAGGGGACAGGGAGCCTACGAGCAGTACTTC.

The V and J genes are TRBV7-3 and TRBJ1-1; no firm D call. Germline V gene lookup returns CDR1 SGHTA and CDR2 FQGTGA. This CDR3 comprises 13 residues. Trimming pared 1 base from V and 2 bases from J, leaving 5 bases between. This CDR3 reads CASSLIQNTEAFF. CDR3 DNA sequence: TGTGCCAGCAGCTTAATCCAAAACACTGAAGCTTTCTTT.

The CDR3 DNA is TGTGCCAGCAGTTCTCGGGAGAGGGGCACAGATACGCAGTATTTT. Its protein product is CASSSRERGTDTQYF. The gene calls are TRBV6-2 or TRBV6-3 and TRBJ2-3; D might be TRBD2 (6 bases). Germline V gene data show CDR1 as MNHEY and CDR2 as SVGEGT. The CDR3 is made up of 15 amino acids. Between the trimmed V and J ends, which lost 4 bases and 1 base, there was a span of 12 bases.

This clone is a singleton in its sample. The chain has TRBV3-1 (or the pseudogene TRBV3-2) and TRBJ1-3, with TRBD1 identical over 7 bases. The V and J ends lost 6 bases and 0 bases, in that order; junction bases with no gene match: 2. Germline values: CDR1 LGHDT, CDR2 YNNKEL (reference sequence). The CDR3 totals 14 residues. The CDR3 region is CASRRQGSGNTIYF. DNA of the CDR3: TGTGCCAGCAGAAGACAGGGCTCTGGAAACACCATATATTTT.

The chain couples TRBV20-1 to TRBJ1-1; 8 bases match TRBD1. The CDR3 is 16 residues long. V trimming: 3 bases; J trimming: 4 bases; junction bases outside the gene matches: 13. Per germline, CDR1 DFQATT and CDR2 SNEGSKA (reference sequence). The CDR3 coding sequence is TGCAGTGCTAGTTCAGGGGGCAAGAGGGTCGCCACTGAAGCTTTCTTT. It encodes CSASSGGKRVATEAFF.

The V and J genes are TRBV7-8 and TRBJ1-2; D ambiguous. Trimming shortened V by 5 bases and J by 4 bases, and 8 bases separated the two germline ends. There are 12 residues in the CDR3. Germline CDR1 is SGHVS and CDR2 is FQNEAQ. The CDR3 bases are TGTGCCAGCAGCCCTTTCAGCTATGGCTACACCTTC. This codes for CASSPFSYGYTF. The full variable domain, with the rest looked up from reference TRBV7-8 and TRBJ1-2, is GAGVSQSPRYKVAKRGQDVALRCDPISGHVSLFWYQQALGQGPEFLTYFQNEAQLDKSGLPSDRFFAERPEGSVSTLKIQRTQQEDSAVYLCASSPFSYGYTFGSGTRLTVV.

V is TRBV19 and J is TRBJ2-2; D ambiguous. This CDR3 is 12 amino acids long. Germline V gives CDR1 LNHDA, CDR2 SQIVND (reference sequence). CDR3 sequence (DNA): TGTGTCGTGGCGGAGAACACCGGGGAGCTGTTTTTT. This gives the protein CVVAENTGELFF.

The J gene is TRBJ1-5, the V gene TRBV19; TRBD1 matches 10 bases. Trimming at V came to 5 bases and at J to 11 bases, leaving 9 bases not matched to a gene. Per germline, CDR1 LNHDA and CDR2 SQIVND (reference sequence). CDR3 length: 14 amino acids. For the CDR3, the DNA is TGTGCCAGTAGTCCCTACGGGACAGGGGTAACCCAGCATTTT. It encodes CASSPYGTGVTQHF.

The chain uses TRBV5-1 and TRBJ1-5; 7 bases line up with TRBD1. The CDR3 covers 14 residues. Germline V gives CDR1 SGHRS, CDR2 YFSETQ. The V and J ends lost 0 bases and 7 bases, in that order; junction bases with no gene match: 4. The CDR3 coding sequence is TGCGCCAGCAGCTTGGACACAGGGGAACAGCCCCAGCATTTT. Amino acid sequence: CASSLDTGEQPQHF.

The chain recombines TRBV18 with TRBJ2-2; 8 bases are shared with TRBD1. With 4 bases clipped from V and 14 bases from J, the junction kept 9 bases outside the gene matches. Germline V gene sequence: CDR1 KGHSH, CDR2 LQKENI. This CDR3 comprises 13 residues. CDR3 nucleotide sequence: TGTGCCAGCTCACTGGGACAGGAGGTCGAACTGTTTTTT. This codes for CASSLGQEVELFF.

The chain carries TRBV14 and TRBJ2-1, with D tentatively TRBD2 (6 bases). V lost 0 bases and J lost 4, with 13 bases in between. CDR1 is SGHDN, CDR2 FVKESK, per germline. This CDR3 comprises 16 residues. The CDR3 reads CASSQEISGFYNEQFF. As DNA, the CDR3 is TGTGCCAGCAGCCAAGAAATTAGCGGATTTTACAATGAGCAGTTCTTC.

The chain employs TRBV5-4 and TRBJ1-2, with TRBD1 matching 7 bases. Losses at the gene ends were 0 bases for V and 3 bases for J; bases not matched to a gene: 5. The CDR3 has 15 amino acids. CDR1 SGHNT and CDR2 YYREEE come from the germline V gene (reference sequence). As DNA, the CDR3 is TGTGCCAGCAGCTTGGGACAGGGTACGGACTATGGCTACACCTTC. This translates into CASSLGQGTDYGYTF. Full variable domain (missing parts from reference TRBV5-4 and TRBJ1-2): ETGVTQSPTHLIKTRGQQVTLRCSSQSGHNTVSWYQQALGQGPQFIFQYYREEENGRGNFPPRFSGLQFPNYSSELNVNALELDDSALYLCASSLGQGTDYGYTFGSGTRLTVV.

The rearrangement uses TRBV11-2 and TRBJ2-7; D gene unclear. CDR1 is SGHAT, CDR2 FQNNGV, per germline. CDR3 length: 12 residues. The V gene lost 2 bases and the J gene lost 1 base, with 3 bases spanning the gap. The CDR3 bases are TGTGCCAGCAGCTTATCTTCCTACGAGCAGTACTTC. Encoded protein: CASSLSSYEQYF.

The chain couples TRBV7-2 to TRBJ2-2, with 8 bases that match TRBD1. CDR1 SGHTA and CDR2 FQGNSA come from the germline V gene. There are 16 residues in the CDR3. The V gene end was trimmed by 1 base and the J gene end by 4 bases; junction bases not matched to a gene: 5. The CDR3 region is CASSLDQGAVTGELFF. The CDR3 bases are TGTGCCAGCAGCTTAGACCAGGGGGCGGTCACCGGGGAGCTGTTTTTT.

This chain joins TRBV28 and TRBJ2-6; tentatively, D is TRBD2 (5 bases). V gave up 5 bases and J gave up 4 bases, with 18 bases separating them. Germline values: CDR1 MDHEN, CDR2 SYDVKM. The CDR3 consists of 17 residues. CDR3 DNA sequence: TGTGCCAGCAGTGCCAATTTGTGGACTGGGGGGGCCAACGTCCTGACTTTC. It specifies CASSANLWTGGANVLTF.

The rearrangement uses TRBV28 and TRBJ2-1; the match to TRBD2 covers 7 bases. The CDR3 loop spans 16 amino acids. V gave up 7 bases and J gave up 4 bases; unmatched junction bases: 13. CDR1 is MDHEN and CDR2 is SYDVKM in the germline V gene. The CDR3 region is CASTPSGGWSYNEQFF. DNA for the CDR3: TGTGCCAGCACCCCTTCCGGGGGGTGGTCATACAATGAGCAGTTCTTC. The full variable domain, its missing parts supplied by reference TRBV28 and TRBJ2-1, is DVKVTQSSRYLVKRTGEKVFLECVQDMDHENMFWYRQDPGLGLRLIYFSYDVKMKEKGDIPEGYSVSREKKERFSLILESASTNQTSMYLCASTPSGGWSYNEQFFGPGTRLTVL.

CDR3 loop: CASSPGLAESSYNEQFF. CDR3 sequence (DNA): TGTGCCAGTAGCCCGGGACTAGCGGAAAGCTCCTACAATGAGCAGTTCTTC. This chain connects TRBV19 to TRBJ2-1; 11 bases agree with TRBD2. With 6 bases clipped from V and 0 bases from J, the junction kept 7 bases outside the gene matches. The V gene's germline CDR1 is LNHDA and CDR2 SQIVND (reference sequence). The CDR3 contains 17 residues.

V and J are TRBV27 and TRBJ1-5; the match to TRBD1 covers 7 bases. CDR1 is MNHEY, CDR2 SMNVEV, per germline (reference sequence). V trimming: 5 bases; J trimming: 1 base; junction bases outside the gene matches: 2. The length of the CDR3 is 14 residues. For the CDR3, the DNA is TGTGCCAGCAGTCCACAGGGGAGCAATCAGCCCCAGCATTTT. Amino acids: CASSPQGSNQPQHF.

The CDR3: CASSLAGGAYNEQFF. In DNA, the CDR3 is TGTGCCAGCAGCTTAGCGGGCGGGGCCTACAATGAGCAGTTCTTC. V usage is TRBV7-2 and J usage is TRBJ2-1; the D gene is possibly TRBD2 (6 bases). The CDR3 runs 15 residues. The ends were cut back, 0 bases at V and 2 bases at J, with 8 bases in the middle. The germline V gene encodes CDR1 SGHTA and CDR2 FQGNSA.

This chain uses TRBV10-2 with TRBJ2-7; 12 bases are shared with TRBD2. The CDR3 covers 18 residues. The V and J ends lost 0 bases and 0 bases, in that order; junction bases with no gene match: 6. Germline CDR1 and CDR2: WSHSY and SAAADI. The CDR3 nucleotides are TGCGCCAGCAGTGAGTCCCCGGGACTAGCGGGTTTCTCCTACGAGCAGTACTTC. It encodes CASSESPGLAGFSYEQYF.

The rearrangement uses TRBV9 and TRBJ1-4; D is uncertain. From germline, CDR1 is SGDLS and CDR2 YYNGEE. The CDR3 extends over 16 amino acids. Trimming left V 0 bases short and J 0 bases short, with 9 bases between. CDR3 DNA: TGTGCCAGCAGCGTAGATATCGGGGCAACTAATGAAAAACTGTTTTTT. Encoded protein: CASSVDIGATNEKLFF.

The V and J genes are TRBV10-3 and TRBJ2-1, with TRBD2 identical over 16 bases. CDR3 length: 17 residues. Germline trimming cut 10 bases from V and 0 bases from J; bases unmatched to any gene: 6. The germline V gene has CDR1 ENHRY and CDR2 SYGVKD. Here the CDR3 DNA reads TGTGCCACCCAGGGACTAGCGGGGGGGAGCTCCTACAATGAGCAGTTCTTC. Protein: CATQGLAGGSSYNEQFF.

The chain recombines TRBV7-2 with TRBJ2-7; 9 bases map to TRBD2. The germline CDR1 and CDR2 sequences are SGHTA and FQGNSA. CDR3 size: 15 residues. Losses at the gene ends were 1 base for V and 4 bases for J; bases not matched to a gene: 5. The CDR3 nucleotides read TGTGCCAGCAGCTTAGGGGCTAGCGGGAAGTACGAGCAGTACTTC. Its translation is CASSLGASGKYEQYF.